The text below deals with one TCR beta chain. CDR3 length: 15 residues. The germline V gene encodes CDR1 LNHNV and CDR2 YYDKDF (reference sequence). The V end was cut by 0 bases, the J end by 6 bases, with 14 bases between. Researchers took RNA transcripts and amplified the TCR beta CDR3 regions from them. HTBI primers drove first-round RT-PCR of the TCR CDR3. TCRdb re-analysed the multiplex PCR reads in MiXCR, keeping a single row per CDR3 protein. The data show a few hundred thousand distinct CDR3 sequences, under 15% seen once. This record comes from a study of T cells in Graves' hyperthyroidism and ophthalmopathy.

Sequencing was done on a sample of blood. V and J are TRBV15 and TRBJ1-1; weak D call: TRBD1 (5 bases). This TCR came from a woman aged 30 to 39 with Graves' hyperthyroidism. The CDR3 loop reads CATSRDRGGGSEAFF. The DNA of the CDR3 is TGTGCCACCAGCAGAGATCGGGGGGGAGGATCTGAAGCTTTCTTT.